This is a list of T cell receptor beta chains from one sample in a study of blood T cells in healthy people across ages. TCRdb re-called the 5' RACE reads with MiXCR, one entry per CDR3 protein. The table lists over 600,000 distinct CDR3 sequences, roughly three fifths of them singletons. Sequenced input: blood. These receptors originate from a man aged 35-49 years in good health. Both conserved end residues are part of each CDR3. Each record gives: clone size, D gene, J gene, V gene, CDR3 DNA, CDR3 protein. A D gene is named only where the DNA matches it firmly. Not every row has a clone size; where given, it reads once, few, many or a size class.

size: -
D: -
J: TRBJ1-2
V: TRBV6-2/TRBV6-3
DNA: TGTGCCAGCCGCGGGAGCACTAACTATGGCTACACCTTC
CDR3: CASRGSTNYGYTF

size: few
D: -
J: TRBJ1-6
V: TRBV5-6
DNA: TGTGCCAGCAGCTTTTCTAATTATAATTCACCCCTCCACTTT
CDR3: CASSFSNYNSPLHF

size: few
D: TRBD1
J: TRBJ1-5
V: TRBV7-2
DNA: TGTGCCAGCAGCTCCCCGGGACAGGGGAAACAGCCCCAGCATTTT
CDR3: CASSSPGQGKQPQHF

size: few
D: TRBD1
J: TRBJ1-1
V: TRBV29-1
DNA: TGCAGCGTTGATCCTAGGGCCGGGACAGGGGACACTGAAGCTTTCTTT
CDR3: CSVDPRAGTGDTEAFF

size: -
D: TRBD1
J: TRBJ2-7
V: TRBV5-1
DNA: TGCGCCAGCAGCGTCGGGACAGGTACATACTACGAGCAGTACTTC
CDR3: CASSVGTGTYYEQYF

size: -
D: -
J: TRBJ2-5
V: TRBV15
DNA: TGTGCTCCCTCCCGGAATATGGAGACCCAGTACTTC
CDR3: CAPSRNMETQYF

size: -
D: TRBD2
J: TRBJ2-1
V: TRBV12-3/TRBV12-4
DNA: TGTGCCAGCAGTCCTCGGACTAGCGGGCACTACAATGAGCAGTTCTTC
CDR3: CASSPRTSGHYNEQFF

size: -
D: -
J: TRBJ2-3
V: TRBV5-1
DNA: TGCGCCAGCAGCTTGGCCGACACTGGTGGGGATACGCAGTATTTT
CDR3: CASSLADTGGDTQYF

size: -
D: -
J: TRBJ2-7
V: TRBV7-8
DNA: TGTGCCAGCAGCCCAGTGGGGGCCTCCTACGAGCAGTACTTC
CDR3: CASSPVGASYEQYF

size: few
D: -
J: TRBJ2-1
V: TRBV7-9
DNA: TGTGCCAGCAGCTTAGGCTTAGCCTACACCGTCTACAATGAGCAGTTCTTC
CDR3: CASSLGLAYTVYNEQFF

size: -
D: TRBD1
J: TRBJ2-7
V: TRBV13
DNA: TGTGCCAGCCAGGGACAGGGGGAATCCTACGAGCAGTACTTC
CDR3: CASQGQGESYEQYF

size: -
D: -
J: TRBJ2-7
V: TRBV2
DNA: TGTGCCAGCCGTGGAGAGCTTCTGTACTTC
CDR3: CASRGELLYF

size: -
D: TRBD2
J: TRBJ2-5
V: TRBV2
DNA: TGTGCCAGCATCCGCGGGACTAGCGGCGAGACCCAGTACTTC
CDR3: CASIRGTSGETQYF

size: -
D: -
J: TRBJ2-5
V: TRBV6-2/TRBV6-3
DNA: TGTGCCAGCCACCCGGCTAGCGAAGAGACCCAGTACTTC
CDR3: CASHPASEETQYF

size: -
D: TRBD2
J: TRBJ2-5
V: TRBV20-1
DNA: TGCAGTGCTAATTCACTAGCGGGAGCTTTAGAGACCCAGTACTTC
CDR3: CSANSLAGALETQYF

size: -
D: -
J: TRBJ2-5
V: TRBV7-7
DNA: TGTGCTAGCAGCTTAGATAGTAGGAGTGGTGAGACCCAGTACTTC
CDR3: CASSLDSRSGETQYF

size: few
D: TRBD2
J: TRBJ2-7
V: TRBV27
DNA: TGTGCCAGCAGTGGAGCAGCGGGAGCATTATACGAGCAGTACTTC
CDR3: CASSGAAGALYEQYF

size: few
D: TRBD1
J: TRBJ2-3
V: TRBV7-8
DNA: TGTGCCAGCAGCTTTGACAGGGGAAACACAGATACGCAGTATTTT
CDR3: CASSFDRGNTDTQYF

size: -
D: TRBD1
J: TRBJ2-5
V: TRBV29-1
DNA: TGCAGCGTTTACAGGGGAATACGAGAGACCCAGTACTTC
CDR3: CSVYRGIRETQYF

size: few
D: -
J: TRBJ2-5
V: TRBV12-3/TRBV12-4
DNA: TGTGCCAGCAGTTTATCCTCCAAGACAGGCTGGCAAGAGACCCAGTACTTC
CDR3: CASSLSSKTGWQETQYF

size: -
D: TRBD2
J: TRBJ2-5
V: TRBV12-3/TRBV12-4
DNA: TGTGCCAGCACCCCTCGCAGCGGGAGTCTCGAGACCCAGTACTTC
CDR3: CASTPRSGSLETQYF

size: many
D: -
J: TRBJ2-7
V: TRBV29-1
DNA: TGCAGCGTTATGGACTACGAGCAGTACTTC
CDR3: CSVMDYEQYF

size: -
D: -
J: TRBJ2-3
V: TRBV6-5
DNA: TGTGCCAGCAGTTACTCTAGGTCCCTGCGGACAGATACGCAGTATTTT
CDR3: CASSYSRSLRTDTQYF

size: few
D: TRBD2
J: TRBJ2-7
V: TRBV12-3/TRBV12-4
DNA: TGTGCCAGCGGGACTAGCGGGGTCCCCTACGAGCAGTACTTC
CDR3: CASGTSGVPYEQYF

size: -
D: TRBD2
J: TRBJ2-7
V: TRBV5-1
DNA: TGCGCCAGCAGCTCGCGGACAGGGGCGGGACTAGCGGGATGCGAGCAGTACTTC
CDR3: CASSSRTGAGLAGCEQYF

size: few
D: TRBD1
J: TRBJ1-2
V: TRBV2
DNA: TGTGCCAGCAGGGTCCGGGACAGGGGATATGGCTACACCTTC
CDR3: CASRVRDRGYGYTF

size: few
D: -
J: TRBJ2-7
V: TRBV28
DNA: TGTGCCAGCAGTTTGCAGGGGTATCATTACGAGCAGTACTTC
CDR3: CASSLQGYHYEQYF

size: few
D: -
J: TRBJ2-1
V: TRBV9
DNA: TGTGCCAGCAGCGGAGGGATGGATGAGCAGTTCTTC
CDR3: CASSGGMDEQFF

size: once
D: -
J: TRBJ1-4
V: TRBV28
DNA: TGTGCCAGCAGTTTAGAGGGCAGTCCTAATGAAAAACTGTTTTTT
CDR3: CASSLEGSPNEKLFF

size: few
D: TRBD1
J: TRBJ2-7
V: TRBV29-1
DNA: TGCAGCGCTGGGGGGACAGGGGGCTACGAGCAGTACTTC
CDR3: CSAGGTGGYEQYF

size: few
D: -
J: TRBJ2-6
V: TRBV6-1
DNA: TGTGCCAGCAGTGAAATCAGTGGGGCCAACGTCCTGACTTTC
CDR3: CASSEISGANVLTF

size: -
D: -
J: TRBJ1-1
V: TRBV25-1
DNA: TGTGCCAGCAGTGAGTCCGGGGTGAGCACTGAAGCTTTCTTT
CDR3: CASSESGVSTEAFF

size: few
D: -
J: TRBJ1-6
V: TRBV28
DNA: TGTGCCAGCAGTTTAGAGTCAACGAGTGCTTTTAATAATTCACCCCTCCACTTT
CDR3: CASSLESTSAFNNSPLHF

size: once
D: -
J: TRBJ2-7
V: TRBV28
DNA: TGTGCCAGCAGTTTATGGAGTACGGAGACGGCCACCTACGAGCAGTACTTC
CDR3: CASSLWSTETATYEQYF

size: -
D: TRBD1
J: TRBJ1-1
V: TRBV20-1
DNA: TGCAGTGCTCGAGGACAGGGAGGGAACACTGAAGCTTTCTTT
CDR3: CSARGQGGNTEAFF

size: -
D: -
J: TRBJ2-6
V: TRBV7-2
DNA: TGTGCCAGCAGCTTAAGAGCAGGCCTCTCTGGGGCCAACGTCCTGACTTTC
CDR3: CASSLRAGLSGANVLTF

size: few
D: -
J: TRBJ1-2
V: TRBV20-1
DNA: TGCAGTGCTAGCGAGACAGGATCTAACTATGGCTACACCTTC
CDR3: CSASETGSNYGYTF

size: once
D: -
J: TRBJ2-2
V: TRBV10-3
DNA: TGTGCCATCAGTGAAGGAGGGAGCACCGGGGAGCTGTTTTTT
CDR3: CAISEGGSTGELFF

size: -
D: -
J: TRBJ1-5
V: TRBV4-3
DNA: TGCGCCAGCAGCCAAGATTCCGGGGCTAATCAGCCCCAGCATTTT
CDR3: CASSQDSGANQPQHF

size: few
D: TRBD2
J: TRBJ2-1
V: TRBV11-2
DNA: TGTGCCAGCAGTTCAGTCCGGGAGGGTAAGCAGTTCTTC
CDR3: CASSSVREGKQFF

size: few
D: -
J: TRBJ2-1
V: TRBV2
DNA: TGTGCCAGCAGTCCTGGGGGGGACACCTGGCATGAGCAGTTCTTC
CDR3: CASSPGGDTWHEQFF

size: once
D: -
J: TRBJ1-6
V: TRBV20-1
DNA: TGCAGTGCTAGAGATGGACAGATATCGATCCCTGGGGGTGCCCCCCTCCACTTT
CDR3: CSARDGQISIPGGAPLHF

size: -
D: -
J: TRBJ2-7
V: TRBV4-1
DNA: TGCGCCAGCAGCCAGAATGTTGGGCAAGACTACGAGCAGTACTTC
CDR3: CASSQNVGQDYEQYF

size: -
D: TRBD2
J: TRBJ2-3
V: TRBV12-3/TRBV12-4
DNA: TGTGCCAGCAGTCCAGGACTAGCGGGAGGCTACTACACAGATACGCAGTATTTT
CDR3: CASSPGLAGGYYTDTQYF

size: -
D: TRBD2
J: TRBJ2-1
V: TRBV6-5
DNA: TGTGCCAGCAGTTACTCGAGGGACTACTCCAATGAGCAGTTCTTC
CDR3: CASSYSRDYSNEQFF

size: -
D: -
J: TRBJ2-5
V: TRBV27
DNA: TGTGCCAGCAGTTTGATGTTCGGAGAGACCCAGTACTTC
CDR3: CASSLMFGETQYF

size: -
D: -
J: TRBJ2-7
V: TRBV7-2
DNA: TGTGCCAGCAGCTGGGGGGAGGCCTACGAGCAGTACTTC
CDR3: CASSWGEAYEQYF

size: -
D: TRBD2
J: TRBJ2-5
V: TRBV2
DNA: TGTGCCAGCAGACCAGCGGGGGGGAACCAAGAGACCCAGTACTTC
CDR3: CASRPAGGNQETQYF

size: -
D: -
J: TRBJ2-1
V: TRBV10-3
DNA: TGTGCCATCCAGAGCCCAGCGCGACGGCCGAACTCCTACAATGAGCAGTTCTTC
CDR3: CAIQSPARRPNSYNEQFF

size: -
D: TRBD2
J: TRBJ2-3
V: TRBV5-1
DNA: TGCGCCAGCAGCCCGTATCCGGTGACTAGCGGGAGCACAGATACGCAGTATTTT
CDR3: CASSPYPVTSGSTDTQYF

size: -
D: -
J: TRBJ2-5
V: TRBV28
DNA: TGTGCCAGCAGTTCCCTTGGGAGTCAAGAGACCCAGTACTTC
CDR3: CASSSLGSQETQYF

size: -
D: -
J: TRBJ2-4
V: TRBV5-1
DNA: TGCGCCAGCAGCTTGGGGCGTGCTCCAGCGGCCAAAAACATTCAGTACTTC
CDR3: CASSLGRAPAAKNIQYF

size: -
D: TRBD1
J: TRBJ2-7
V: TRBV25-1
DNA: TGTGCCAGCAGTGACAAGGGGACAGGGGTATACGAGCAGTACTTC
CDR3: CASSDKGTGVYEQYF

size: -
D: TRBD2
J: TRBJ2-7
V: TRBV18
DNA: TGTGCCAGCCTCCCGGGGGGCGGGAGGAGCGAGCAGTACTTC
CDR3: CASLPGGGRSEQYF

size: -
D: -
J: TRBJ2-3
V: TRBV7-2
DNA: TGTGCCAGCAGCCCCCTCCCCAAGGGGGTTACGCAGTATTTT
CDR3: CASSPLPKGVTQYF

size: -
D: TRBD2
J: TRBJ2-7
V: TRBV3-1
DNA: TGTGCCAGCGGGCCGGAGCGGGGGACTTATCTCCACTACGAGCAGTACTTC
CDR3: CASGPERGTYLHYEQYF

size: -
D: -
J: TRBJ2-5
V: TRBV7-9
DNA: TGTGCCAGCAGCTTAGATCTTGTCGGGTATCAGTACTTC
CDR3: CASSLDLVGYQYF